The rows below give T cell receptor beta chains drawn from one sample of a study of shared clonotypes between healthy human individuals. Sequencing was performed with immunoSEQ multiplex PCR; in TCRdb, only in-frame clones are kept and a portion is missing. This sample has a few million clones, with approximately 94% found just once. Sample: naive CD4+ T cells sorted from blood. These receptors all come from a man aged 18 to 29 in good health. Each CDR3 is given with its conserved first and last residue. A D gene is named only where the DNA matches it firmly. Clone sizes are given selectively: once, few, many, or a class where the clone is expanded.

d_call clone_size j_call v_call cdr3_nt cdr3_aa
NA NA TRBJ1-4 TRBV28 TGTGCCAGCAGTTTAGAGGGTGGCTCTAATGAAAAACTGTTTTTT CASSLEGGSNEKLFF
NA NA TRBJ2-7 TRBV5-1 TGCGCCAGCAGCCTTCAGGGAATAGGCTACGAGCAGTACTTC CASSLQGIGYEQYF
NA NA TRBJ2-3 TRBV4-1 TGCGCCAGCAGCCAAGTGGGGGGAGATACGCAGTATTTT CASSQVGGDTQYF
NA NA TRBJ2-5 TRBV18 TGTGCCAGCTCACCACTGGCGGGTGGACAGCAAGAGACCCAGTACTTC CASSPLAGGQQETQYF
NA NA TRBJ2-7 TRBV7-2 TGTGCCAGCAGCGCAGGGGGGGAGCAGTACTTC CASSAGGEQYF
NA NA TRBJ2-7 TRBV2 TGTGCCAGCATGAACAGAGGATCCCCCTACGAGCAGTACTTC CASMNRGSPYEQYF
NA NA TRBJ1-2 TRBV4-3 TGCGCCAGCAGCCAAGTAACAGGGACGGGTGGCTACACCTTC CASSQVTGTGGYTF
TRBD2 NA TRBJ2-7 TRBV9 TGTGCCAGCAGCGTAGGCCTAGCGGGGAGCTACGAGCAGTACTTC CASSVGLAGSYEQYF
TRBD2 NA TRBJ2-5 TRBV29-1 TGCAGCGTGATTAGCGGGTTCCAAGAGACCCAGTACTTC CSVISGFQETQYF
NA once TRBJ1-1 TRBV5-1 TGCGCCAGCAGCTCTGAAGGGCATACGAACACTGAAGCTTTCTTT CASSSEGHTNTEAFF
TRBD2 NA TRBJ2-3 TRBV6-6 TGTGCCAGCAGTTTTTCCTGGCGGGGGGGCACAGATACGCAGTATTTT CASSFSWRGGTDTQYF
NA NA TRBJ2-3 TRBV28 TGTGCCAGCAGTTTTCGTTACCTGAGCACAGATACGCAGTATTTT CASSFRYLSTDTQYF
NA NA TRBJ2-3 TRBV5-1 TGCGCCAGCAGCTTGCTAGGTACGCAGTATTTT CASSLLGTQYF
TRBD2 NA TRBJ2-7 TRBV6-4 TGTGCCAGCAGTGACGAGACGGGACTAGCGGGAGCGCTCTCCTACGAGCAGTACTTC CASSDETGLAGALSYEQYF
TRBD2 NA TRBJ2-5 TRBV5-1 TGCGCCAGCAGCTCTCGGGGGGGATCTCAAGAGACCCAGTACTTC CASSSRGGSQETQYF
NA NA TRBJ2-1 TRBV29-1 TGCAGCGTTGTCAGGGGGGGAAATGAGCAGTTCTTC CSVVRGGNEQFF
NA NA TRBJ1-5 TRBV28 TGTGCCAGCAGTTTGCGGGAAAATCAGCCCCAGCATTTT CASSLRENQPQHF
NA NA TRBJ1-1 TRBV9 TGTGCCAGCAGCGCCCAACCGTTGAACACTGAAGCTTTCTTT CASSAQPLNTEAFF
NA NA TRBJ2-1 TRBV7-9 TGTGCCAGCAGCTTGGGTAGCCCCGTCTACAATGAGCAGTTCTTC CASSLGSPVYNEQFF
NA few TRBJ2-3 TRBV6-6 TGTGCCAGCAGCCTCACAGATACGCAGTATTTT CASSLTDTQYF
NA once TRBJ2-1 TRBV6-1 TGTGCCAGCAGTGAGTGGATCCCCTACAATGAGCAGTTCTTC CASSEWIPYNEQFF
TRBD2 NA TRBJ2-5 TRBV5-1 TGCGCCAGCAGGCCCCTAGCGGGAGTTGTCCAAGAGACCCAGTACTTC CASRPLAGVVQETQYF
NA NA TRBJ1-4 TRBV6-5 TGTGCCAGCAGAGCCCTGGGGGGGCCTAATGAAAAACTGTTTTTT CASRALGGPNEKLFF
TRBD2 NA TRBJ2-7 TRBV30 TGTGCCTGGAGTGTACGGTGGGCGGGAGGGTACGAGCAGTACTTC CAWSVRWAGGYEQYF
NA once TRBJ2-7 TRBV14 TGTGCCAGCAGCTTGGGGGGACAAGTTCTAGAGCAGTACTTC CASSLGGQVLEQYF
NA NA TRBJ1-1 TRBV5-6 TGTGCCAGCAGCACCCGAAGGGGCAGGTACACTGAAGCTTTCTTT CASSTRRGRYTEAFF
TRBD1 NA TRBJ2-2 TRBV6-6 TGTGCCAGCAGCCCGACAGGGCCCAGAGGAACCGGGGAGCTGTTTTTT CASSPTGPRGTGELFF
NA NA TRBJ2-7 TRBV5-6 TGTGCCAGCAGCTTGGTCGGGAACGCCATGGAGCAGTACTTC CASSLVGNAMEQYF
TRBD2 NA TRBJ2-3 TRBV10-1 TGCGCCAGCAGTGAGTCCTTAGCGGGAGCGACAGATACGCAGTATTTT CASSESLAGATDTQYF
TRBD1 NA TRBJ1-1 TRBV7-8 TGTGCCAGCAGACCCGGGACAGGGGTTGGCACTGAAGCTTTCTTT CASRPGTGVGTEAFF
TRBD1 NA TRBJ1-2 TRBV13 TGTGCCAGCAGCTTAAGGCTAGGGGGCGAGGCGTATGGCTACACCTTC CASSLRLGGEAYGYTF
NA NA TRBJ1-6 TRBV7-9 TGTGCCAGCAGCTTATCCCACGGTGATAATTCACCCCTCCACTTT CASSLSHGDNSPLHF
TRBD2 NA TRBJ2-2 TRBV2 TGTGCCAGCAGTGCGGGTGGCGGGAGTAACACCGGGGAGCTGTTTTTT CASSAGGGSNTGELFF
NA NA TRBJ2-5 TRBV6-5 TGTGCCAGCAAGGGACCCCAAGAGACCCAGTACTTC CASKGPQETQYF
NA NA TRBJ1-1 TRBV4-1 TGCGCCAGCAGCCAAGGTGGACCGTACACTGAAGCTTTCTTT CASSQGGPYTEAFF
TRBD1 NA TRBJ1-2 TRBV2 TGTGCCAGCAGTGGAGAGGGACAGGGGGTATATGGCTACACCTTC CASSGEGQGVYGYTF
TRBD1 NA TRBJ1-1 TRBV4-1 TGCGCCAGCAGCCAAGACGGTGGGACAGGGAACACTGAAGCTTTCTTT CASSQDGGTGNTEAFF
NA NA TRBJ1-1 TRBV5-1 TGCGCCAGCAGCTTAGACAGACCAAACACTGAAGCTTTCTTT CASSLDRPNTEAFF
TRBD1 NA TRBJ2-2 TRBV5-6 TGTGCCAGCAGCTTGGGACCGGGACAGGGGATCACCGGGGAGCTGTTTTTT CASSLGPGQGITGELFF
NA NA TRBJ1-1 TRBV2 TGTGCCAGCAGTGATCCAGGGAATGGAGCTGAAGCTTTCTTT CASSDPGNGAEAFF
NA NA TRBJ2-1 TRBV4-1 TGCGCCAGCAGCCGGCCCAAGCCGGGCTCCTACAATGAGCAGTTCTTC CASSRPKPGSYNEQFF
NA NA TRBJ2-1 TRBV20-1 TGCAGTGCTAGACGGGGTGAGCAGTTCTTC CSARRGEQFF
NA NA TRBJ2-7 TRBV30 TGTGCCTGGAGGGATAACCCTTACGAGCAGTACTTC CAWRDNPYEQYF
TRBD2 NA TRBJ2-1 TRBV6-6 TGTGCCAGCAGTACACGGGGGACTAGCACAAAGCAGTTCTTC CASSTRGTSTKQFF
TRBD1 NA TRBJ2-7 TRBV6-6 TGTGCCAGCAGTGGACAGGGGGCGCGGGAGCAGTACTTC CASSGQGAREQYF
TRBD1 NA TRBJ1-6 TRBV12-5 TGTGCTAGTGGTTTCAGGACAGGGATTTATTCACCCCTCCACTTT CASGFRTGIYSPLHF
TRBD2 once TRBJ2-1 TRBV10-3 TGTGCCATCAGGGACGGGACTAGGGGCGATAGCGATGAGCAGTTCTTC CAIRDGTRGDSDEQFF
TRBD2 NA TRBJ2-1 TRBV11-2 TGTGCCAGCAGCTTAATGCTTTCTAGCGGGGGGTGGGATGAGCAGTTCTTC CASSLMLSSGGWDEQFF
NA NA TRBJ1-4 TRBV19 TGTGCCAGTAGTACCCAGGGTCGTGAAAAACTGTTTTTT CASSTQGREKLFF
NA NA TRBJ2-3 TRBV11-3 TGTGCCAGCAGCTTAGGGGGTTCGGGTAGCGGTCCTGTAATCGGTACGCAGTATTTT CASSLGGSGSGPVIGTQYF
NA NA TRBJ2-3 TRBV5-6 TGTGCCAGCAGCTTACTCCGCACAGATACGCAGTATTTT CASSLLRTDTQYF
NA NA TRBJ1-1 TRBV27 TGTGCCACCCGAGAGGCAGCGTGGAACACTGAAGCTTTCTTT CATREAAWNTEAFF
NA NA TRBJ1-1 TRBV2 TGTGCCAGCAGACTGGGACTGATGAACACTGAAGCTTTCTTT CASRLGLMNTEAFF
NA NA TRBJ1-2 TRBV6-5 TGTGCCAGCAGTTCGACAGACAGCTATGGCTACACCTTC CASSSTDSYGYTF
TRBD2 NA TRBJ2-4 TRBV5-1 TGCGCCAGCAGTCAACTAGCGGGACCAGCCAAAAACATTCAGTACTTC CASSQLAGPAKNIQYF
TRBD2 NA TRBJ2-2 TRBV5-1 TGCGCCAGCAGCTTGGCCATAACGGGAGGCTCCGGGGAGCTGTTTTTT CASSLAITGGSGELFF
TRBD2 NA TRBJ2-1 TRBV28 TGTGCCAGCAGTTCTCGGACTAGCGGGGGTAATGAGCAGTTCTTC CASSSRTSGGNEQFF